The following is a T cell receptor (beta chain) sequence with its context. The data were obtained in a study of blood T cell repertoires in COVID-19. Germline assignment: CDR1 SGHAT and CDR2 FQNNGV. This CDR3 is 14 amino acids long. V lost 0 bases to trimming and J lost 10 bases, with 10 bases between them. Generated by immunoSEQ multiplex PCR, the TCRdb table keeps only in-frame clones and is missing some. The repertoire holds fewer than 55,000 clones, with about four fifths as singletons. Source material: peripheral blood. The receptor's source is a man aged 65-85 years with active COVID-19. This sequence joins TRBV11-2 and TRBJ1-6; D ambiguous. CDR3 in DNA: TGTGCCAGCAGCTTAGATCCGGGAAGCTCACCCCTCCACTTT. Its protein is CASSLDPGSSPLHF.